What follows are 21 T cell receptor beta chains derived from one specimen sequenced in a study of T cell clonality in common variable immunodeficiency. Generated by immunoSEQ multiplex PCR, the TCRdb table keeps only in-frame clones and is missing some. The sample shows some 25,000 clones, none of them appearing just once. These receptors are not linked to any known antigen. Study-wide results and limits: Common variable immunodeficiency TCR beta sequences reportedly had fewer deletions and N-nucleotide insertions.

Sequenced material: peripheral blood mononuclear cells. All receptors derive from a human donor with common variable immunodeficiency.

Sample share makes this clone medium-sized. The read halts 3 residues ahead of the CDR3 end, with the missing end drawn from the germline J gene. V usage is TRBV9 and J usage is TRBJ1-2, with D unresolved. Germline assignment: CDR1 SGDLS and CDR2 YYNGEE. The CDR3 spans 13 residues. V lost 2 bases and J 3 bases, leaving 8 bases between the germline ends. The CDR3 reads CASSVSSDYGYTF. CDR3 DNA (partial): TGTGCCAGCAGCGTGAGCAGCGACTATGGC.

Only a few counts were recorded for this clone. The sequenced fragment ends 3 residues before the CDR3 boundary, so the rest is inferred from the germline J gene. The chain employs TRBV30 and TRBJ2-1; a possible D gene is TRBD1 (5 bases). The length of the CDR3 is 14 residues. With 0 bases removed from V and 9 bases from J, the gap between germline ends came to 15 bases. The V gene's germline CDR1 is GTSNPN and CDR2 SVGIG (reference sequence). The CDR3: CAWSVLPPGAEQFF. The sequenced CDR3 bases are TGTGCCTGGAGTGTACTGCCCCCTGGGGCTGAG.

To note about this clone: The CDR3 extends 3 residues past the end of the read, so its final part is completed from the germline J gene. This sequence joins TRBV11-2 and TRBJ2-1; 8 bases fit TRBD1. The CDR3 is made up of 15 amino acids. V lost 0 bases, J lost 9 bases, and 7 bases stayed unmatched. The germline gives CDR1 SGHAT, CDR2 FQNNGV. CDR3 bases read: TGTGCCAGCAGCTTAGATCGGGACAGGATTCCTGAG. Translating it yields CASSLDRDRIPE. The CDR3 in its entirety is CASSLDRDRIPEQFF.

A remark on this clone: The CDR3 goes on 3 residues after the read ends, and that part is filled in from the germline J gene. The chain couples TRBV10-2 to TRBJ2-5, with 7 bases aligning to TRBD2. The germline V gene has CDR1 WSHSY and CDR2 SAAADI. The CDR3 has 18 amino acids. The trim removed 2 bases at V and 5 bases at J, leaving 17 bases unmatched. The CDR3 loop is CASSEVPKLAREVETQYF. Incomplete CDR3 DNA: TGCGCCAGCAGTGAGGTCCCTAAACTAGCTCGGGAGGTGGAGACC.

This clone was detected many times. The read halts 3 residues ahead of the CDR3 end, with the missing end drawn from the germline J gene. The rearrangement uses TRBV18 and TRBJ2-2, with D possibly matching TRBD1 (6 bases). Trimming shortened V by 3 bases and J by 2 bases, and 13 bases separated the two germline ends. This CDR3 is 16 amino acids long. CDR1 and CDR2 from the germline V gene are KGHSH and LQKENI. The part of the CDR3 DNA that was read is TGTGCCAGCTCACCCATCGGGACACCTAACACCGGGGAG. It yields the protein CASSPIGTPNTGE. The CDR3 reads in full as CASSPIGTPNTGELFF.

Comments on this clone: The CDR3 extends 3 residues past the end of the read, so its final part is completed from the germline J gene. This chain links TRBV30 with TRBJ2-3, with 7 bases matching TRBD2. Trimming removed 1 base from V and 2 bases from J; junction bases left unmatched: 3. Germline assignment: CDR1 GTSNPN and CDR2 SVGIG (reference sequence). This CDR3 contains 14 residues. Partial CDR3 DNA: TGTGCCTGGAGTGGTAGCGGGTCCACAGATACG. This sequence encodes CAWSGSGSTDT. The whole CDR3 reads CAWSGSGSTDTQYF.

In this sample, this clone turned up a few times. Read coverage stops 3 residues before the CDR3 terminus; the germline J gene supplies the remainder. This rearrangement joins TRBV6-1 to TRBJ1-6, with 9 bases matching TRBD1. Germline CDR1 reads MNHNS; CDR2 reads SASEGT. This CDR3 spans 15 amino acids. V lost 4 bases and J lost 3; bases outside the gene matches: 1. This CDR3 is CASSATGGYNSPLHF. The sequenced part of the CDR3 DNA is TGTGCCAGCAGTGCGACAGGGGGCTATAATTCACCC.

To note about this clone: The CDR3 end is not reached by the read, which stops 3 residues before it; the germline J gene fills it in. This sequence joins TRBV30 and TRBJ2-2, with 8 bases that match TRBD1. The V and J ends lost 4 bases and 6 bases, in that order; junction bases with no gene match: 4. This CDR3 has 13 residues. Looked up from germline, CDR1 is GTSNPN and CDR2 is SVGIG (reference sequence). This chain's CDR3 is CAWTRGRPGELFF. The DNA read from the CDR3 is TGTGCCTGGACCAGGGGGCGCCCCGGGGAG.

This clone was counted a few times. The read ends 3 residues early relative to the CDR3; the germline J gene fills the gap. This chain links TRBV19 with TRBJ1-3; D might be TRBD1 (5 bases). Deletions cut 9 bases from V and 6 bases from J, with 24 bases between. The CDR3 contains 16 residues. Germline V gene sequence: CDR1 LNHDA, CDR2 SQIVND (reference sequence). CDR3 protein: CARSQFCAGSKNTIYF. CDR3 DNA, as far as it was read: TGTGCCAGATCCCAATTTTGTGCAGGGAGTAAAAACACC.

This clone occurred many times. The sequence runs out 3 residues before the end of the CDR3; the remainder is reconstructed from the germline J gene. The chain carries TRBV7-2 and TRBJ1-2; 8 nucleotides match TRBD1. CDR1 and CDR2 (germline): SGHTA, FQGNSA. This CDR3 spans 14 amino acids. The CDR3 bases that were read are TGTGCCAGCAGCATCGGGACAGGTTTAGGGGGC. Translated: CASSIGTGLGG. The CDR3 reads in full as CASSIGTGLGGYTF.

The CDR3 DNA, read in part, is TGTGCCAGCAGTGAAGTTTTGACTAGCGGGGGTACG. It translates to CASSEVLTSGGT. In full, the CDR3 is CASSEVLTSGGTQYF. The V and J genes are TRBV2 and TRBJ2-3; TRBD2 agrees at 12 bases. The CDR3 goes on 3 residues after the read ends, and that part is filled in from the germline J gene. CDR1 and CDR2 from the germline V gene are SNHLY and FYNNEI. After removal of 1 base from V and 8 bases from J, the junction contained 4 bases not matched to a gene. The CDR3 has 15 amino acids.

Many counts were recorded for this clone. The read comes to an end 3 residues before the CDR3 does, leaving the germline J gene to fill in the end. This rearrangement joins TRBV5-5 to TRBJ2-3; D not resolved. CDR1 and CDR2 from the germline V gene are SGHKS and YYEKEE (reference sequence). The length of the CDR3 is 14 residues. V lost 5 bases and J 2 bases, leaving 12 bases between the germline ends. CDR3 loop: CASSVAQNTDTQYF. The part of the CDR3 DNA that was read is TGTGCCAGCAGTGTGGCCCAAAACACAGATACG.

With respect to this clone: The read terminates 3 residues before the CDR3 end, so the remaining end is supplied by the germline J gene. The V call is TRBV6-1, the J call TRBJ1-2, with D perhaps matching TRBD1 (5 bases). Germline V lookup: CDR1 MNHNS, CDR2 SASEGT. V was pared by 2 bases and J by 4 bases, with 8 bases between. The CDR3 runs 13 residues. The chain's CDR3 is CASSEQGTYGYTF. The sequenced CDR3 bases are TGTGCCAGCAGTGAACAGGGCACCTATGGC.

This clone has only a few counts. The read halts 3 residues ahead of the CDR3 end, with the missing end drawn from the germline J gene. The rearrangement joins TRBV30 to TRBJ1-4; no reliable D call. The CDR3 contains 15 residues. The V end lost 1 base, the J end lost 0 bases, and 9 bases lay between the germline ends. CDR1 is GTSNPN and CDR2 is SVGIG in the germline V gene (reference sequence). The CDR3 region is CAWSGAGATNEKLFF. CDR3 DNA (partial): TGTGCCTGGAGTGGCGCCGGTGCAACTAATGAAAAA.

This clone is labeled as medium-sized (0.01 to 0.1%). The read ends 3 residues before the CDR3 terminus; that terminus is restored from the germline J gene. This chain uses TRBV5-4 with TRBJ1-5; no clear D. V gave up 4 bases and J gave up 6 bases, with 17 bases separating them. CDR1 is SGHNT, CDR2 YYREEE, per germline (reference sequence). The CDR3 extends over 15 amino acids. The CDR3 is CASSLLGVGTQPQHF. The part of the CDR3 DNA that was read is TGTGCCAGCAGCCTCCTCGGGGTTGGTACTCAGCCC.

This clone was seen a few times. The read is 3 residues too short to cover the CDR3 end, so that end is filled in from the germline J gene. The chain employs TRBV19 and TRBJ2-3, with TRBD2 matching 13 bases. There are 17 residues in the CDR3. Germline trimming cut 4 bases from V and 5 bases from J; bases unmatched to any gene: 9. CDR1 is LNHDA, CDR2 SQIVND, per germline (reference sequence). The CDR3 loop is CASSRETSGGPGDTQYF. The sequenced part of the CDR3 DNA is TGTGCCAGTAGTAGGGAGACTAGCGGGGGGCCGGGAGATACG.

This clone was picked up a small number of times. From the germline J gene comes the end of the CDR3, since the read stops 3 residues before it. The rearrangement uses TRBV7-6 and TRBJ1-3; D unclear. Per germline, CDR1 SGHVS and CDR2 FNYEAQ. Trimming took off 1 base at V and 1 base at J, with 14 bases between the two ends. The CDR3 contains 17 residues. The DNA read from the CDR3 is TGTGCCAGCAGCTTAGGAATTCGGCCCGGGTCTGGAAACACC. Amino acid sequence: CASSLGIRPGSGNT. The CDR3 as a whole reads CASSLGIRPGSGNTIYF.

This clone has a handful of counts. The CDR3 is cut off 3 residues early in the read; its end comes from the germline J gene. The V call is TRBV7-6, the J call TRBJ1-6; a possible D gene is TRBD1 (6 bases). Trimming took 0 bases from V and 8 from J, leaving 14 bases between them. The V gene's germline CDR1 is SGHVS and CDR2 FNYEAQ. The CDR3 consists of 16 residues. The DNA read from the CDR3 is TGTGCCAGCAGCTTAGCGGGGGCAGGGGTTTATTCACCC. Its translation is CASSLAGAGVYSP. The CDR3, in full, reads CASSLAGAGVYSPLHF.

In its sample, this clone ranks as medium-sized. The observed sequence ends 3 residues before the CDR3 terminus, with the missing tail filled in from the germline J gene. The chain couples TRBV18 to TRBJ2-1, with 10 positions matching TRBD2. CDR1 and CDR2 from the germline V gene are KGHSH and LQKENI. V gave up 3 bases and J gave up 8 bases; unmatched junction bases: 7. The CDR3 contains 15 residues. The CDR3 reads CASSPRASGGHEQFF. CDR3 DNA (partial): TGTGCCAGCTCACCGCGGGCTAGCGGGGGCCATGAG.

About this clone: The read terminates 3 residues before the CDR3 end, so the remaining end is supplied by the germline J gene. The V and J genes are TRBV5-1 and TRBJ1-2; 11 nucleotides agree with TRBD1. CDR3 length: 16 amino acids. Per germline, CDR1 SGHRS and CDR2 YFSETQ. With 2 bases clipped from V and 3 bases from J, the junction kept 6 bases outside the gene matches. CDR3 sequence: CASSFSPGQGDYGYTF. Incomplete CDR3 DNA: TGCGCCAGCAGCTTCTCTCCGGGACAGGGGGACTATGGC.

This clone was seen many times. From the germline J gene comes the end of the CDR3, since the read stops 3 residues before it. The rearrangement joins TRBV14 to TRBJ1-4; 7 bases agree with TRBD1. V gave up 2 bases and J gave up 0 bases; unmatched junction bases: 6. CDR1 is SGHDN and CDR2 is FVKESK in the germline V gene. The CDR3 is made up of 17 amino acids. The CDR3 here is CASSQRRGMATNEKLFF. The CDR3 DNA, read in part, is TGTGCCAGCAGCCAACGCAGGGGGATGGCAACTAATGAAAAA.